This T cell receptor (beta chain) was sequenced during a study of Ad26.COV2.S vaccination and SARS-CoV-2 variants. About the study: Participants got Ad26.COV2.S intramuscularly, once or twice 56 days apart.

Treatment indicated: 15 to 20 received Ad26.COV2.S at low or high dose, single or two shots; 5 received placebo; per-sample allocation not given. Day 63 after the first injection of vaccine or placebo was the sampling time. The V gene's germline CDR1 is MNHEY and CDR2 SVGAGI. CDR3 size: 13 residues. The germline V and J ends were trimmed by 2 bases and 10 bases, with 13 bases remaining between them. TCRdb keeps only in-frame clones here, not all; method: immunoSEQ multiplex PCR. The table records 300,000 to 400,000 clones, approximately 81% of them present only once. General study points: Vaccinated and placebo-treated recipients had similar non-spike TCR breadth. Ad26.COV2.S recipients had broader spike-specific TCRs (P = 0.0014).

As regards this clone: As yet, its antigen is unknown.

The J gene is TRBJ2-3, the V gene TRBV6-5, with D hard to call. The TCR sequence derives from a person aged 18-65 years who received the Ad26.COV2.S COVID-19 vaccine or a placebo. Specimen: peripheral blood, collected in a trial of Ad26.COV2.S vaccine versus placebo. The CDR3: CASSYGIGDAQYF. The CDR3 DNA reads TGTGCCAGCAGTTACGGGATCGGTGATGCGCAGTATTTT.